This T cell receptor (beta chain) was captured in a study of molecular identifiers for immune sequencing clone quantification. CDR1 DFQATT and CDR2 SNEGSKA come from the germline V gene (reference sequence). CDR3 length: 12 amino acids. V gave up 6 bases and J gave up 1 base, with 10 bases separating them. The use of previously described methods and listed TCR primers produced the bulk TCR libraries. MiXCR was run by TCRdb on the PCR reads, yielding one entry per CDR3 protein. The table lists 300,000 to 350,000 distinct CDR3 sequences, 20% to 25% of them singletons. This clonotype was observed many times.

Material for sequencing was naive CD8+ T cells from blood, with Jurkat cell RNA spiked in. Subset given: FACS-sorted CD8+CD4-CCR7+CD45RA+ naive T cells. The clonotype comes from a human donor in good health. Some libraries in this study had Jurkat cell RNA spiked in. This rearrangement joins TRBV20-1 to TRBJ2-7; D possibly corresponds to TRBD1 (5 bases). CDR3 in amino acids: CSATAGSYEQYF. The CDR3 coding sequence is TGCAGTGCCACAGCAGGGTCCTACGAGCAGTACTTC.